The rows below give T cell receptor beta chains drawn from one sample of a study of CD8+ T cells in alopecia areata. The protocol was immunoSEQ multiplex PCR, while the TCRdb copy is restricted to in-frame clones and leaves out a portion. The top ten clones hold 1.5% to 2% of a sample with 200,000 to 250,000 clones, around three fifths of them seen once. This specimen was CD4+ T cells sorted from blood, taken at week 4, from a patient treated with tofacitinib. The receptors derive from a human donor with alopecia areata. Each CDR3 is given with its conserved first and last residue. D genes are given only for firm matches. Some rows mark clone size as missing; the rest say once, few, many or name a class of expanded clone.

CDR3 length	V gene	J gene	clone size	D gene	CDR3 DNA	CDR3 protein
17	TRBV14	TRBJ2-4	-	-	TGTGCCAGCAGCCAAGAAACATTCGCTCGGGCCAAAAACATTCAGTACTTC	CASSQETFARAKNIQYF
15	TRBV2	TRBJ2-2	-	-	TGTGCCAGCAGTGTTTCCACGGGATTCACCGGGGAGCTGTTTTTT	CASSVSTGFTGELFF
14	TRBV2	TRBJ2-4	-	-	TGTGCCAGCAGGGCAAGGGGCCCCAAAAACATTCAGTACTTC	CASRARGPKNIQYF
17	TRBV4-3	TRBJ2-7	few	TRBD1	TGCGCCAGCAGCCAAGAAATCGGTGTCAGGGGGCCCTACGAGCAGTACTTC	CASSQEIGVRGPYEQYF
13	TRBV2	TRBJ2-5	-	TRBD2	TGTGCCAGCTCGGGACTATACCAAGAGACCCAGTACTTC	CASSGLYQETQYF
12	TRBV6-6	TRBJ2-5	few	TRBD2	TGTGCCAGCAGGCGGGGGCAAGAGACCCAGTACTTC	CASRRGQETQYF
14	TRBV15	TRBJ2-1	-	TRBD2	TGTGCCACCAGTCACACGGGGGGGCCGCCTGAGCAGTTCTTC	CATSHTGGPPEQFF
15	TRBV14	TRBJ1-2	-	-	TGTGCCAGCAGCCAAGCCCCGGCTCTTAACTATGGCTACACCTTC	CASSQAPALNYGYTF
13	TRBV27	TRBJ1-2	-	-	TGTGCCACCAAGACAGGTACTCGGGATGGCTACACCTTC	CATKTGTRDGYTF
13	TRBV29-1	TRBJ2-6	-	-	TGCAGCGTTGAGGATTCTGGGGCCAACGTCCTGACTTTC	CSVEDSGANVLTF